The 23 T cell receptor beta chains in this list originate from one sample, sequenced in a study of blood T cells in healthy people across ages. Alongside a J-beta primer mix, a sample-barcoded 5' primer served in a second PCR lasting roughly 6 to 11 cycles. TCRdb itself ran the 5' RACE reads through MiXCR, one entry per CDR3 protein. The sample holds around 1.7 million distinct CDR3 sequences; roughly 27% are singletons and the top ten take 7.7%. The sequenced sample consisted of blood. The source is a woman in her 30s in good health.

The chain employs TRBV20-1 and TRBJ2-7; perhaps TRBD2 as D (6 bases). V was clipped by 6 bases and J by 7 bases, with 16 bases between them. The CDR3 consists of 12 residues. The germline V gene has CDR1 DFQATT and CDR2 SNEGSKA (reference sequence). The CDR3 sequence: CSASGSSNEQYF. The CDR3 DNA is TGCAGTGCCTCCGGGAGCTCCAATGAGCAGTACTTC.

In its sample, this clonotype was seen a few times. The V and J genes are TRBV5-1 and TRBJ2-3; D possibly corresponds to TRBD1 (6 bases). Germline lookup yields CDR1 SGHRS and CDR2 YFSETQ. The V end was cut by 3 bases, the J end by 4 bases, with 18 bases between. The CDR3 length is 16 residues. The CDR3 DNA follows: TGCGCCAGCAGCTACCCCTCTGGGGGCGCGGCAGATACGCAGTATTTT. Its protein product is CASSYPSGGAADTQYF.

This clonotype was seen only once. V usage is TRBV5-1 and J usage is TRBJ2-3, with D possibly being TRBD2 (6 bases). CDR1 and CDR2 from the germline V gene are SGHRS and YFSETQ. V lost 0 bases to trimming and J lost 0 bases, with 11 bases between them. This CDR3 spans 16 amino acids. The CDR3 spells CASSLAADYSTDTQYF. The DNA for the CDR3 is TGCGCCAGCAGCTTGGCCGCGGACTACAGCACAGATACGCAGTATTTT.

This clonotype appeared a few times. The germline gene is not matched at one end of the junction; a read error may be the cause. V is TRBV29-1 and J is TRBJ2-7; weak D call: TRBD2 (6 bases). Looked up from germline, CDR1 is SQVTM and CDR2 is ANQGSEA. CDR3 size: 13 residues. Here the CDR3 reads CSVSPGVSYGQYF. In DNA form, the CDR3 reads TGCAGCGTTTCTCCGGGAGTTAGCTACGGGCAGTACTTC.

The chain recombines TRBV7-9 with TRBJ1-1; the D is unclear. The V gene's germline CDR1 is SEHNR and CDR2 FQNEAQ (reference sequence). This CDR3 has 13 residues. V was shortened by 4 bases and J by 6 bases, with 12 bases between the two germline ends. Here the CDR3 DNA reads TGTGCCAGCAGCTACCTTGGATTCTCTGAAGCTTTCTTT. Protein product: CASSYLGFSEAFF.

This clonotype was detected many times. The rearrangement uses TRBV5-6 and TRBJ2-6; D gene ambiguous. Deletions cut 0 bases from V and 0 bases from J, with 7 bases between. There are 16 residues in the CDR3. Germline values: CDR1 SGHDT, CDR2 YYEEEE. CDR3 protein: CASSLAVYSGANVLTF. In DNA form, the CDR3 reads TGTGCCAGCAGCTTGGCGGTATACTCTGGGGCCAACGTCCTGACTTTC.

This clonotype has just a few counts. The V and J genes are TRBV7-2 and TRBJ2-5; TRBD2 matches at 9 bases. The CDR3 covers 17 residues. CDR1 SGHTA and CDR2 FQGNSA come from the germline V gene. The V gene end was trimmed by 1 base and the J gene end by 5 bases; junction bases not matched to a gene: 11. CDR3 sequence (DNA): TGTGCCAGCAGCTTAGGGAGGGGTAGCGGGAGTGCGGAGACCCAGTACTTC. Amino acids: CASSLGRGSGSAETQYF.

This clonotype was observed a handful of times. The V gene is TRBV11-2, the J gene TRBJ2-1, with TRBD2 identical over 7 bases. CDR3 size: 17 residues. Losses at the gene ends were 5 bases for V and 6 bases for J; bases not matched to a gene: 16. CDR1 and CDR2 from the germline V gene are SGHAT and FQNNGV. CDR3 loop: CASSSWGEGLGGNEQFF. For the CDR3, the DNA is TGTGCCAGCAGCAGTTGGGGGGAGGGCCTCGGGGGCAATGAGCAGTTCTTC.

This sequence joins TRBV7-2 and TRBJ1-1; D possibly corresponds to TRBD1 (5 bases). Germline values: CDR1 SGHTA, CDR2 FQGNSA. The CDR3 sequence is 15 residues long. Between the trimmed V and J ends, which lost 1 base and 3 bases, there was a span of 12 bases. CDR3 sequence (DNA): TGTGCCAGCAGCTTAGACGCCAGGGCTTACACTGAAGCTTTCTTT. It translates to CASSLDARAYTEAFF.

This clonotype occurred many times. CDR3 DNA: TGCGCCAGCAGCTTGAATCAGGGACGGATAGGCGGCTACACCTTC. Translated, it gives CASSLNQGRIGGYTF. The chain joins TRBV5-1 to TRBJ1-2; D perhaps matches TRBD1 (5 bases). There are 15 residues in the CDR3. Trimming took off 1 base at V and 8 bases at J, with 18 bases between the two ends. The germline V gene has CDR1 SGHRS and CDR2 YFSETQ.

Note on this clonotype: A much bigger clone sits one base away, suggesting this may be a read error. Here the CDR3 reads CAIESGSGIQYF. The DNA of the CDR3 is TGTGCCATCGAGTCAGGGTCAGGAATTCAGTACTTC. The chain is built from TRBV10-3 and TRBJ2-4; D perhaps matches TRBD1 (5 bases). This CDR3 has 12 amino acids. CDR1 and CDR2 (germline): ENHRY, SYGVKD. Deletions cut 8 bases from V and 10 bases from J, with 15 bases between.

This clonotype occurred a few times. The V and J genes are TRBV2 and TRBJ2-1, with no clear D. V was clipped by 4 bases and J by 7 bases, with 17 bases between them. The CDR3 has 15 residues. The germline V gene encodes CDR1 SNHLY and CDR2 FYNNEI. The CDR3 DNA reads TGTGCCAGCAGTGGAAGTAGGATGGATGCGAATGAGCAGTTCTTC. Protein sequence: CASSGSRMDANEQFF.

The chain employs TRBV5-1 and TRBJ2-7; no clear D. The CDR3 is 14 residues long. Germline V CDR1 and CDR2: SGHRS, YFSETQ. Trimming took off 8 bases at V and 0 bases at J, with 15 bases between the two ends. The CDR3 reads CASKPRQSSYEQYF. CDR3 sequence (DNA): TGCGCCAGTAAGCCTCGCCAGAGCTCCTACGAGCAGTACTTC.

This rearrangement joins TRBV4-1 to TRBJ2-7, with a possible D match to TRBD1 (6 bases). CDR3 length equals 14 residues. Looked up from germline, CDR1 is MGHRA and CDR2 is YSYEKL. The V end lost 2 bases, the J end lost 3 bases, and 11 bases lay between the germline ends. The DNA of the CDR3 is TGCGCCAGCAGCCAAAGGCAGGGGATCTACGAGCAGTACTTC. As protein: CASSQRQGIYEQYF.

This clonotype was seen ten or more times. Here the CDR3 reads CSARERGVYRRSEKLFF. The CDR3 DNA sequence: TGCAGTGCTAGAGAACGGGGGGTGTACAGACGCAGTGAAAAACTGTTTTTT. The V and J genes are TRBV20-1 and TRBJ1-4; D is perhaps TRBD1 (5 bases). The CDR3 runs 17 residues. Germline-derived CDR1 and CDR2 are DFQATT and SNEGSKA (reference sequence). Between the trimmed V and J ends, which lost 0 bases and 7 bases, there was a span of 21 bases.

A note on this clonotype: This may come from a read error, since a much larger clone is one base off. The chain has TRBV6-5 and TRBJ1-5, with a possible D match to TRBD1 (5 bases). This CDR3 region has 14 residues. Per germline, CDR1 MNHEY and CDR2 SVGAGI. CDR3 in amino acids: CVSSRGTSNQPQHF. The CDR3 region has the DNA TGTGTCAGCAGCCGCGGGACCAGCAATCAGCCCCAGCATTTT.

The rearrangement links TRBV6-2 or TRBV6-3 to TRBJ2-7; 8 nucleotides match TRBD2. V dropped 11 bases and J dropped 3; count of bases not matched to a gene: 9. Germline CDR1 and CDR2: MNHEY and SVGEGT. This CDR3 contains 13 residues. CDR3 DNA: TGTGCCGTCGCGGGGGGTTTCTACTACGAGCAGTACTTC. It yields the protein CAVAGGFYYEQYF.

The sample holds a few counts of this clonotype. The rearrangement joins TRBV4-1 to TRBJ1-2; D unresolved. This CDR3 has 15 residues. Trimming took off 0 bases at V and 5 bases at J, with 13 bases between the two ends. Germline V CDR1 and CDR2: MGHRA, YSYEKL. The CDR3 loop reads CASSQDIGMRYGYTF. In DNA form, the CDR3 reads TGCGCCAGCAGCCAAGATATTGGGATGCGGTATGGCTACACCTTC.

This clonotype was observed a handful of times. This chain connects TRBV5-1 to TRBJ2-5; D gene unclear. V lost 3 bases, J lost 2 bases, and 8 bases lay in between. The CDR3 covers 13 residues. Germline CDR1 is SGHRS and CDR2 is YFSETQ. The CDR3 DNA sequence: TGCGCCAGCAGCTCCAGCGTTCAAGAGACCCAGTACTTC. It specifies CASSSSVQETQYF.

This clonotype has just a few counts. V usage is TRBV4-1 and J usage is TRBJ2-5; 7 positions match TRBD2. J was trimmed by 2 bases and V by 6 bases; bases with no gene match: 9. This CDR3 has 15 residues. The germline gives CDR1 MGHRA, CDR2 YSYEKL. The CDR3 bases are TGCGCCAGCAGTTTTCTAGCGGAAGGGCAAGAGACCCAGTACTTC. It encodes CASSFLAEGQETQYF.

V gene TRBV6-5 combines with J gene TRBJ2-1; 7 positions agree with TRBD1. The CDR3 has 15 amino acids. The V gene's germline CDR1 is MNHEY and CDR2 SVGAGI. V was pared by 9 bases and J by 8 bases, with 16 bases of the junction left unmatched. The CDR3 DNA reads as TGTGCCAGTAGTGGCCGGGACAGTGCCGGGCATGAGCAGTTCTTC. Translation: CASSGRDSAGHEQFF.

The sample holds a few counts of this clonotype. A much larger clone lies a single base off, so this may be a read error. V gene TRBV2 combines with J gene TRBJ2-7; 10 bases fit TRBD2. J gave up 2 bases and V 2 bases, and 0 bases lay outside the gene matches. CDR3 length: 14 residues. Germline CDR1 is SNHLY and CDR2 is FYNNEI. CDR3 sequence (DNA): TGTGCCAGCAGTGAAACTAGCGGGACCTACGAGCAGTACTTC. Protein product: CASSETSGTYEQYF.

V gene TRBV6-6 combines with J gene TRBJ1-1, with a tentative D call TRBD1 (6 bases). Germline V gene lookup returns CDR1 MNHNY and CDR2 SVGAGI (reference sequence). Trimming cost V 3 bases and J 1 base, with 12 bases left between them. CDR3 length: 15 amino acids. The CDR3 DNA is TGTGCCAGCAGTTATGCACAGGGTCGGAACACTGAAGCTTTCTTT. Amino acid sequence: CASSYAQGRNTEAFF.